The 6 T cell receptor beta chains below were found in one sample sequenced in a study of T-cell reconstitution after alpha-beta-depleted transplantation in children. The authors prepared the TCRbeta library with unique molecular identifiers. Each CDR3 protein gets one entry after TCRdb re-called the PCR reads with MiXCR. The sample has about 580,000 distinct CDR3 sequences; under 25% are singletons. The material sequenced was PBMCs, mostly from graft donor cells, taken 360 days after TCRalphabeta/CD19-depleted stem cell transplant. The receptor source for this set is a boy in the first two years of life who had a stem cell transplant for acute myeloid leukemia, so the T cells may come from the graft donor.

The V and J genes are TRBV15 and TRBJ2-5, with D tentatively TRBD2 (6 bases). Trimming took 3 bases from V and 5 from J, leaving 19 bases between them. This CDR3 comprises 16 residues. The germline V gene encodes CDR1 LNHNV and CDR2 YYDKDF (reference sequence). The CDR3 reads CATSSSPGLNWETQYF. The CDR3 nucleotides are TGTGCCACCAGCAGTAGCCCGGGACTCAATTGGGAGACCCAGTACTTC.

This clonotype was counted many times. This sequence joins TRBV29-1 and TRBJ2-7; D is perhaps TRBD2 (6 bases). Germline lookup yields CDR1 SQVTM and CDR2 ANQGSEA. Between the trimmed V and J ends, which lost 0 bases and 6 bases, there was a span of 15 bases. The CDR3 length is 14 residues. CDR3 sequence reads: CSVEDPHSGVEQYF. The DNA for the CDR3 is TGCAGCGTTGAAGATCCCCACTCGGGGGTCGAGCAGTACTTC.

This clonotype was recorded at least ten times. This chain joins TRBV20-1 and TRBJ2-5; D is undetermined. Trimming removed 3 bases from V and 4 bases from J, with 9 bases in between. The CDR3 sequence is 12 residues long. The germline V gene encodes CDR1 DFQATT and CDR2 SNEGSKA (reference sequence). The CDR3 sequence is CSASVSVETQYF. The CDR3 nucleotides read TGCAGTGCTAGCGTATCTGTAGAGACCCAGTACTTC.

The V gene is TRBV27, the J gene TRBJ2-3; TRBD1 is a possible D gene (7 bases). V lost 2 bases and J lost 7, with 19 bases in between. There are 16 residues in the CDR3. Germline CDR1 MNHEY, CDR2 SMNVEV (reference sequence). The chain's CDR3 is CASSLGQGGTRNTQYF. As DNA, the CDR3 is TGTGCCAGCAGTTTAGGGCAGGGGGGCACGAGAAATACGCAGTATTTT.

This clonotype was observed a handful of times. V is TRBV12-3 or TRBV12-4 and J is TRBJ1-1; D is unresolved. Trimming took off 5 bases at V and 6 bases at J, with 10 bases between the two ends. The CDR3 is 12 amino acids. The CDR3 region has the DNA TGTGCCAGCAGTATCTGGGCCTCTGAAGCTTTCTTT. Its translation: CASSIWASEAFF.

There are a few counts of this clonotype. The V call is TRBV20-1, the J call TRBJ2-2; a weak D match, TRBD2 (5 bases). CDR3 length equals 12 residues. The V gene lost 3 bases and the J gene lost 6 bases, with 8 bases spanning the gap. Germline CDR1 DFQATT, CDR2 SNEGSKA (reference sequence). Written as DNA, the CDR3 is TGCAGTGCTAGGTCGCGGGCCGGGGAGCTGTTTTTT. Its translation is CSARSRAGELFF.